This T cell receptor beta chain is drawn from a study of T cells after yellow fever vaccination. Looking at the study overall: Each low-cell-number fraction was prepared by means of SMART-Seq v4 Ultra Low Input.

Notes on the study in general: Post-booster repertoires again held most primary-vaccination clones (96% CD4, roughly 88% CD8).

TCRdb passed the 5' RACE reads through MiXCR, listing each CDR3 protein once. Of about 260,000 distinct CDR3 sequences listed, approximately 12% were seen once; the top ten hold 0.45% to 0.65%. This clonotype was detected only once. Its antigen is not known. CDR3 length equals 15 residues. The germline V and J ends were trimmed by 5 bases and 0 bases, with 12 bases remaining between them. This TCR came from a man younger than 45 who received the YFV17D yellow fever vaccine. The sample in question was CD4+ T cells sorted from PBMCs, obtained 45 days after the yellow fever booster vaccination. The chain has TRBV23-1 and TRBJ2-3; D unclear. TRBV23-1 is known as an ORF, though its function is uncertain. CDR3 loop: CASSSWVESTDTQYF. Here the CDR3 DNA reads TGCGCCAGCAGTAGCTGGGTCGAGAGCACAGATACGCAGTATTTT.